This paragraph covers one T cell receptor (beta chain) sequence. The sample is drawn from a study of cytomegalovirus exposure and HLA in healthy donors. As for the study in general: Prior work identified 120 million or so unique TCR beta sequences in approximately 200 million T cells.

PCR employed 60 Vbeta and 13 Jbeta primers. Only in-frame clones appear in the TCRdb table, and some are missing; sequencing was by immunoSEQ multiplex PCR. The sample holds 50,000 to 70,000 clones; approximately 75% are singletons and the top ten take about 7%. CDR3 length equals 16 residues. V lost 4 bases and J lost 7, with 20 bases in between. Germline V lookup: CDR1 SGHNT, CDR2 YENEEA. The sequence was collected from a man aged 30 to 45 in good health and CMV-seropositive. The gene calls are TRBV11-3 and TRBJ2-1; TRBD1 might be the D (8 bases). Sequencing was done on a sample of PBMCs. The CDR3 sequence is CASSSKDRVGGNEQFF. CDR3 bases: TGTGCCAGCAGCTCGAAGGACAGGGTGGGGGGGAATGAGCAGTTCTTC.